Shown below are 4 T cell receptor beta chains from a single sample sequenced in a study of T cells in Graves' hyperthyroidism and ophthalmopathy. The CDR3 regions of TCR beta were amplified from RNA transcripts. The HTBI primer set was used in a first-round RT-PCR of the TCR CDR3. From the multiplex PCR reads, TCRdb called clonotypes with MiXCR, one entry per CDR3 protein. The sample lists more than 300,000 distinct CDR3 sequences, 14% occurring once. The sample was blood. The receptors were sampled from a woman younger than 45 with Graves' ophthalmopathy.

The table lists this clonotype with many counts. The chain has TRBV3-1 and TRBJ2-3; D perhaps matches TRBD2 (5 bases). The CDR3 spans 11 residues. CDR1 is LGHDT and CDR2 is YNNKEL in the germline V gene (reference sequence). Trimming shortened V by 3 bases and J by 8 bases, and 6 bases separated the two germline ends. This CDR3 reads CASSHEGTQYF. Here the CDR3 DNA reads TGTGCCAGCAGCCACGAGGGTACGCAGTATTTT.

Many counts were recorded for this clonotype. The CDR3 loop reads CASSNEGQGWFYNEQFF. In nucleotides, the CDR3 is TGTGCCAGCAGTAATGAGGGACAGGGGTGGTTTTACAATGAGCAGTTCTTC. The V call is TRBV28, the J call TRBJ2-1; 10 positions agree with TRBD1. Germline-derived CDR1 and CDR2 are MDHEN and SYDVKM. V lost 5 bases, J lost 4 bases, and 11 bases stayed unmatched. CDR3 length: 17 amino acids. The complete variable domain, with remaining parts taken from reference TRBV28 and TRBJ2-1, reads DVKVTQSSRYLVKRTGEKVFLECVQDMDHENMFWYRQDPGLGLRLIYFSYDVKMKEKGDIPEGYSVSREKKERFSLILESASTNQTSMYLCASSNEGQGWFYNEQFFGPGTRLTVL.

This clonotype was found many times. The chain joins TRBV3-1 to TRBJ2-5; possibly TRBD1 or TRBD2 for D (5 bases each). The CDR3 spans 15 residues. Germline values: CDR1 LGHDT, CDR2 YNNKEL (reference sequence). The germline V and J ends were trimmed by 2 bases and 3 bases, with 13 bases remaining between them. CDR3: CASSQPGPVKETQYF. The CDR3 DNA reads TGTGCCAGCAGCCAACCGGGGCCTGTAAAAGAGACCCAGTACTTC.

This clonotype appeared many times. The chain links TRBV7-9 to TRBJ1-5; 8 nucleotides agree with TRBD1. The germline V gene has CDR1 SEHNR and CDR2 FQNEAQ (reference sequence). After removal of 3 bases from V and 0 bases from J, the junction contained 1 base not matched to a gene. This CDR3 contains 15 residues. CDR3 in DNA: TGTGCCAGCAGCTTTGGGACAGGTAGCAATCAGCCCCAGCATTTT. This translates into CASSFGTGSNQPQHF.